These 27 T cell receptor beta chains originate from one sample sequenced in a study of cytomegalovirus exposure and HLA in healthy donors. Researchers ran the PCR with 60 Vbeta and 13 Jbeta primers. Generated by immunoSEQ multiplex PCR, the TCRdb table keeps only in-frame clones and is missing some. The sample includes about 120,000 clones, 70% to 85% seen only once; the top ten take approximately 10%. The sequencing input was PBMCs. The receptors here all came from a woman aged 50 to 60 in good health and CMV-seropositive.

The chain recombines TRBV18 with TRBJ1-5; perhaps TRBD1 as D (5 bases). Per the germline V gene, CDR1 is KGHSH and CDR2 is LQKENI. V lost 6 bases, J lost 1 base, and 16 bases lay in between. This CDR3 is 16 amino acids long. In DNA form, the CDR3 reads TGTGCCAGCTCCCCAATTCCGACAGAGAGCAATCAGCCCCAGCATTTT. This sequence encodes CASSPIPTESNQPQHF.

The chain employs TRBV18 and TRBJ1-6; TRBD1 agrees at 7 bases. Unmatched junction bases numbered 5, after V lost 3 bases and J lost 6 bases. Germline values: CDR1 KGHSH, CDR2 LQKENI. The CDR3 contains 15 residues. Here the CDR3 DNA reads TGTGCCAGCTCACCTTGGGACAGCGGTAATTCACCCCTCCACTTT. Protein product: CASSPWDSGNSPLHF.

The rearrangement links TRBV5-1 to TRBJ2-1, with TRBD2 identical over 14 bases. The CDR3 extends over 15 amino acids. The V gene end was trimmed by 7 bases and the J gene end by 9 bases; junction bases not matched to a gene: 9. CDR1 and CDR2 (germline): SGHRS, YFSETQ. CDR3 loop: CASRSTSGGAGEQFF. DNA for the CDR3: TGCGCCAGCCGCTCGACTAGCGGGGGGGCCGGTGAGCAGTTCTTC.

CDR3 sequence reads: CASSLGSGTSYEQYF. Here the CDR3 DNA reads TGTGCCAGCAGCTTGGGTAGCGGGACCTCCTACGAGCAGTACTTC. The chain recombines TRBV5-4 with TRBJ2-7; 8 bases fit TRBD2. CDR1 and CDR2 from the germline V gene are SGHNT and YYREEE (reference sequence). The J segment lost 0 bases and the V segment lost 0 bases, leaving 2 bases of the junction unmatched. The CDR3 is 15 residues long.

The CDR3 DNA sequence: TGTGCCAGCAGCGAGGGACTAGCGGGAGGTTTTGAGCAGTTCTTC. Protein product: CASSEGLAGGFEQFF. The chain is built from TRBV9 and TRBJ2-1; TRBD2 agrees at 15 bases. Losses at the gene ends were 3 bases for V and 9 bases for J; bases not matched to a gene: 4. The CDR3 extends over 15 amino acids. Germline V gives CDR1 SGDLS, CDR2 YYNGEE.

V gene TRBV5-4 combines with J gene TRBJ2-3, with a tentative D call TRBD2 (5 bases). V gave up 4 bases and J gave up 2 bases, with 11 bases separating them. Germline V lookup: CDR1 SGHNT, CDR2 YYREEE (reference sequence). CDR3 length: 14 amino acids. The CDR3 is CASSRVGDTDTQYF. DNA for the CDR3: TGTGCCAGCAGCCGGGTCGGGGACACAGATACGCAGTATTTT. Full variable domain (missing parts from reference TRBV5-4 and TRBJ2-3): ETGVTQSPTHLIKTRGQQVTLRCSSQSGHNTVSWYQQALGQGPQFIFQYYREEENGRGNFPPRFSGLQFPNYSSELNVNALELDDSALYLCASSRVGDTDTQYFGPGTRLTVL.

The chain has TRBV7-2 and TRBJ1-5; the D is unclear. Germline values: CDR1 SGHTA, CDR2 FQGNSA. Trimming stripped 5 bases from V and 2 bases from J, with 16 bases between. This CDR3 is 16 amino acids long. CDR3 nucleotide sequence: TGTGCCAGCAGCCGGTCGGGGATGGTTGGCAATCAGCCCCAGCATTTT. Amino acid sequence: CASSRSGMVGNQPQHF.

The chain employs TRBV19 and TRBJ1-1, with D maybe TRBD1 (6 bases). Germline V gives CDR1 LNHDA, CDR2 SQIVND (reference sequence). The ends were cut back, 6 bases at V and 2 bases at J, with 22 bases in the middle. CDR3 size: 17 residues. As DNA, the CDR3 is TGTGCCAGTAGCCCCGGCCCTCGGACAGATCGAAACACTGAAGCTTTCTTT. Translating it yields CASSPGPRTDRNTEAFF. Full variable domain (missing parts from reference TRBV19 and TRBJ1-1): DGGITQSPKYLFRKEGQNVTLSCEQNLNHDAMYWYRQDPGQGLRLIYYSQIVNDFQKGDIAEGYSVSREKKESFPLTVTSAQKNPTAFYLCASSPGPRTDRNTEAFFGQGTRLTVV.

J is TRBJ2-5 and V is TRBV7-2; D ambiguous. V was cut by 0 bases and J by 4 bases, with 6 bases left in between. Germline lookup yields CDR1 SGHTA and CDR2 FQGNSA. This CDR3 contains 13 residues. The CDR3 region has the DNA TGTGCCAGCAGCTTAGCCCGTTTAGAGACCCAGTACTTC. This sequence encodes CASSLARLETQYF.

The count of this clone is one. V usage is TRBV30 and J usage is TRBJ1-6, with D hard to call. The CDR3 has 14 residues. The V gene lost 0 bases and the J gene lost 6 bases, with 9 bases spanning the gap. From germline, CDR1 is GTSNPN and CDR2 SVGIG (reference sequence). Written as DNA, the CDR3 is TGTGCCTGGAGTGTTTCTGTTATTAATTCACCCCTCCACTTT. It translates to CAWSVSVINSPLHF.

This clone appeared a few times. In DNA, the CDR3 is TGCAGCGTGGACCCAGGGGGGATTAACTATGGCTACACCTTC. Amino acid sequence: CSVDPGGINYGYTF. The V gene is TRBV29-1, the J gene TRBJ1-2; TRBD1 matches at 7 bases. V shed 6 bases and J 1 base; nucleotides not matched to a gene: 8. Germline V gene sequence: CDR1 SQVTM, CDR2 ANQGSEA. The CDR3 has 14 residues.

The chain uses TRBV7-8 and TRBJ1-2; tentative D call: TRBD1 (6 bases). The CDR3 sequence is 15 residues long. Germline V gives CDR1 SGHVS, CDR2 FQNEAQ. V was cut by 0 bases and J by 5 bases, with 13 bases left in between. The CDR3 nucleotides read TGTGCCAGCAGCTTAGCACCGCAGGGGTATTATGGCTACACCTTC. It encodes CASSLAPQGYYGYTF.

The V gene is TRBV10-3, the J gene TRBJ2-5, with 9 bases identical to TRBD1. After removal of 0 bases from V and 2 bases from J, the junction contained 1 base not matched to a gene. CDR1 is ENHRY and CDR2 is SYGVKD in the germline V gene. The CDR3 extends over 15 amino acids. DNA for the CDR3: TGTGCCATCAGTGAGTCAGGGACAGGGCAAGAGACCCAGTACTTC. Translating gives CAISESGTGQETQYF.

The gene calls are TRBV19 and TRBJ1-6; 10 positions match TRBD1. Germline V lookup: CDR1 LNHDA, CDR2 SQIVND (reference sequence). Trimming took 7 bases from V and 8 from J; bases not matched to a gene: 8. This CDR3 region has 15 residues. DNA of the CDR3: TGTGCCAGTAACCCGGGACAGGGGAGACATTCACCCCTCCACTTT. The encoded protein is CASNPGQGRHSPLHF.

The chain is built from TRBV2 and TRBJ2-7, with TRBD1 matching over 10 bases. The germline V gene has CDR1 SNHLY and CDR2 FYNNEI. After removal of 4 bases from V and 2 bases from J, the junction contained 2 bases not matched to a gene. The CDR3 is 14 amino acids. The CDR3 nucleotides read TGTGCCAGCAGTGGGGGACAGGGGACCTACGAGCAGTACTTC. This codes for CASSGGQGTYEQYF.

The chain joins TRBV27 to TRBJ2-5; D may be TRBD1 (6 bases). With 4 bases removed from V and 5 bases from J, the gap between germline ends came to 20 bases. Germline CDR1 reads MNHEY; CDR2 reads SMNVEV (reference sequence). The CDR3 is made up of 16 amino acids. CDR3 nucleotides: TGTGCCAGCAGTTATTGGGCAGGGGTTACCCATGAGACCCAGTACTTC. Its translation: CASSYWAGVTHETQYF.

This rearrangement joins TRBV6-5 to TRBJ2-7; no reliable D call. Germline CDR1 MNHEY, CDR2 SVGAGI. Trimming removed 5 bases at V and 3 bases at J, with 14 bases between. The CDR3 covers 14 residues. In nucleotides, the CDR3 is TGTGCCAGCAGTCCCCGAGGCGGAGTCTACGAGCAGTACTTC. Translating gives CASSPRGGVYEQYF.

This chain joins TRBV5-4 and TRBJ2-7, with D possibly TRBD1 on 6 matching bases. The CDR3 has 14 amino acids. Trimming took 4 bases from V and 3 from J, leaving 14 bases between them. Germline V gene lookup returns CDR1 SGHNT and CDR2 YYREEE (reference sequence). The CDR3 spells CASSLTGRRYEQYF. The CDR3 DNA reads TGTGCCAGCAGCCTTACAGGGCGACGCTACGAGCAGTACTTC.

This clone has a single count. The V gene is TRBV20-1, the J gene TRBJ2-3; unclear D gene. The CDR3 covers 10 residues. Germline V gene data show CDR1 as DFQATT and CDR2 as SNEGSKA (reference sequence). V lost 5 bases and J lost 6, with 6 bases in between. CDR3 sequence: CSAFEDTQYF. CDR3 sequence (DNA): TGCAGTGCTTTCGAGGATACGCAGTATTTT.

This chain connects TRBV4-3 to TRBJ2-7; TRBD2 matches at 8 bases. The CDR3 loop spans 18 amino acids. Germline assignment: CDR1 LGHNA and CDR2 YSLEER. After removal of 0 bases from V and 7 bases from J, the junction contained 17 bases not matched to a gene. The CDR3 DNA reads as TGCGCCAGCAGCCAAGATTCTCGGCCTAGCGGGTATTCTGTGGAGCAGTACTTC. Its translation is CASSQDSRPSGYSVEQYF.

This clone showed up just a few times. J is TRBJ2-3 and V is TRBV19; 8 bases are shared with TRBD2. The V gene's germline CDR1 is LNHDA and CDR2 SQIVND (reference sequence). CDR3 length equals 14 residues. The ends lost 7 bases at V and 2 bases at J; junction bases unmatched: 5. The CDR3, as DNA: TGTGCCAGTACCATAGGACTAGCCACAGATACGCAGTATTTT. Amino acids: CASTIGLATDTQYF.

The chain joins TRBV7-6 to TRBJ2-7; D is unresolved. CDR1 and CDR2 from the germline V gene are SGHVS and FNYEAQ. The CDR3 runs 11 residues. The V and J ends lost 5 bases and 4 bases respectively, with 6 bases between them. Here the CDR3 reads CASSLSYEQYF. In nucleotides, the CDR3 is TGTGCCAGCAGCCTCAGTTACGAGCAGTACTTC.

J is TRBJ2-7 and V is TRBV29-1; D remains unclear. The CDR3 is 12 amino acids. V lost 2 bases and J lost 3, with 8 bases in between. The germline gives CDR1 SQVTM, CDR2 ANQGSEA. The CDR3 DNA reads TGCAGCGTTGAAAAAGACTTCTACGAGCAGTACTTC. Its translation: CSVEKDFYEQYF.

This clone has just one count. This chain links TRBV4-2 with TRBJ2-7; 11 bases match TRBD2. The CDR3 is 16 residues long. V shed 2 bases and J 3 bases; nucleotides not matched to a gene: 6. The V gene's germline CDR1 is LGHNA and CDR2 YNFKEQ. CDR3 in amino acids: CASSQTVTSGDYEQYF. CDR3 DNA sequence: TGTGCCAGCAGCCAAACGGTGACTAGCGGGGACTACGAGCAGTACTTC.

The J gene is TRBJ1-2, the V gene TRBV5-1; no definite D call. V was cut by 1 base and J by 6 bases, with 13 bases left in between. CDR1 is SGHRS, CDR2 YFSETQ, per germline. The CDR3 is 14 amino acids. CDR3 DNA: TGCGCCAGCAGCTTGACGACACCGGTTGATGGCTACACCTTC. Translation: CASSLTTPVDGYTF. Looking up the rest from reference TRBV5-1 and TRBJ1-2 gives the full variable domain: KAGVTQTPRYLIKTRGQQVTLSCSPISGHRSVSWYQQTPGQGLQFLFEYFSETQRNKGNFPGRFSGRQFSNSRSEMNVSTLELGDSALYLCASSLTTPVDGYTFGSGTRLTVV.

In this sample, this clone turned up once. The V and J genes are TRBV19 and TRBJ2-5; D possibly corresponds to TRBD2 (6 bases). Per germline, CDR1 LNHDA and CDR2 SQIVND (reference sequence). The germline V and J ends were trimmed by 8 bases and 5 bases, with 12 bases remaining between them. The CDR3 is 12 amino acids. CDR3 DNA sequence: TGTGCCAGTGGAGGGATTGGGGAGACCCAGTACTTC. It codes for CASGGIGETQYF.

V gene TRBV4-3 combines with J gene TRBJ2-5; 7 positions agree with TRBD1. Unmatched junction bases numbered 4, after V lost 2 bases and J lost 4 bases. CDR1 and CDR2 from the germline V gene are LGHNA and YSLEER. The CDR3 consists of 14 residues. The CDR3 DNA sequence: TGCGCCAGCAGCCAAAGACAGGGTGGAGAGACCCAGTACTTC. As protein: CASSQRQGGETQYF.